The rows below give T cell receptor beta chains drawn from one sample of a study of T cells after yellow fever vaccination. MiXCR, applied by TCRdb to the 5' RACE reads, yields one record per CDR3 protein. Found here are 500,000 to 650,000 distinct CDR3 sequences, roughly 12% of them singletons; the top ten hold 15%. The sample consisted of PBMCs, taken on the day of the yellow fever booster vaccination. Receptors were obtained from a man aged 25 to 40 who received the YFV17D yellow fever vaccine. Each CDR3 is given with its conserved first and last residue. Each record gives: D gene, V gene, clone size, J gene, CDR3 protein, CDR3 DNA. D genes are given only for firm matches. Clone size is given for some rows only: seen once, a few or many times, or a class if the clone is expanded.

d_call: .
v_call: TRBV7-7
clone_size: many
j_call: TRBJ1-4
cdr3_aa: CASSLGLNEKLFF
cdr3_nt: TGTGCCAGCAGCTTAGGTCTTAATGAAAAACTGTTTTTT

d_call: TRBD1
v_call: TRBV2
clone_size: .
j_call: TRBJ2-3
cdr3_aa: CASKVLGTAKDTQYF
cdr3_nt: TGTGCCAGCAAAGTTCTCGGGACAGCCAAGGATACGCAGTATTTT

d_call: TRBD1
v_call: TRBV15
clone_size: .
j_call: TRBJ2-1
cdr3_aa: CATSLGQPNEQFF
cdr3_nt: TGTGCCACCAGCTTGGGACAGCCCAATGAGCAGTTCTTC

d_call: .
v_call: TRBV4-3
clone_size: many
j_call: TRBJ2-1
cdr3_aa: CASSQDLYNEQFF
cdr3_nt: TGCGCCAGCAGCCAAGACCTCTACAATGAGCAGTTCTTC

d_call: TRBD2
v_call: TRBV4-3
clone_size: .
j_call: TRBJ2-3
cdr3_aa: CASSQDLLAGRDTQYF
cdr3_nt: TGCGCCAGCAGCCAAGATCTACTAGCGGGAAGAGATACGCAGTATTTT

d_call: .
v_call: TRBV28
clone_size: few
j_call: TRBJ2-2
cdr3_aa: CASSAEGRYGELFF
cdr3_nt: TGTGCCAGCAGCGCAGAGGGGAGGTACGGGGAGCTGTTTTTT

d_call: .
v_call: TRBV29-1
clone_size: .
j_call: TRBJ2-1
cdr3_aa: CSVIKTSLGEQFF
cdr3_nt: TGCAGCGTTATCAAAACCTCCCTGGGTGAGCAGTTCTTC

d_call: .
v_call: TRBV14
clone_size: few
j_call: TRBJ2-7
cdr3_aa: CASSQVAGAYEQYF
cdr3_nt: TGTGCCAGCAGCCAGGTCGCTGGTGCCTACGAGCAGTACTTC

d_call: TRBD1
v_call: TRBV30
clone_size: few
j_call: TRBJ2-7
cdr3_aa: CAWQTGVGEQYF
cdr3_nt: TGTGCCTGGCAAACAGGGGTCGGCGAGCAGTACTTC

d_call: TRBD1
v_call: TRBV7-3
clone_size: .
j_call: TRBJ2-1
cdr3_aa: CASSLAPGQTYNEQFF
cdr3_nt: TGTGCCAGCAGCTTAGCTCCGGGACAGACCTACAATGAGCAGTTCTTC

d_call: .
v_call: TRBV7-2
clone_size: few
j_call: TRBJ1-5
cdr3_aa: CASSSDRSQPQHF
cdr3_nt: TGTGCCAGCAGCTCCGACAGGTCTCAGCCCCAGCATTTT

d_call: TRBD2
v_call: TRBV7-2
clone_size: .
j_call: TRBJ2-5
cdr3_aa: CASGPGLAYQETQYF
cdr3_nt: TGTGCCAGCGGCCCGGGACTAGCGTACCAAGAGACCCAGTACTTC

d_call: .
v_call: TRBV7-2
clone_size: few
j_call: TRBJ2-7
cdr3_aa: CASSPLGGTESYEQYF
cdr3_nt: TGTGCCAGCAGCCCGTTAGGGGGTACCGAATCCTACGAGCAGTACTTC

d_call: .
v_call: TRBV7-2
clone_size: few
j_call: TRBJ1-6
cdr3_aa: CASTHRDNSPLHF
cdr3_nt: TGTGCCAGCACCCACAGGGATAATTCACCCCTCCACTTT

d_call: .
v_call: TRBV3-1
clone_size: few
j_call: TRBJ2-5
cdr3_aa: CASSQDFLRAETQYF
cdr3_nt: TGTGCCAGCAGCCAGGACTTCCTGCGGGCAGAGACCCAGTACTTC

d_call: TRBD2
v_call: TRBV27
clone_size: few
j_call: TRBJ2-7
cdr3_aa: CASSLITSGRSEQYF
cdr3_nt: TGTGCCAGCAGCTTGATTACTAGCGGCCGATCCGAGCAGTACTTC

d_call: .
v_call: TRBV12-3/TRBV12-4
clone_size: .
j_call: TRBJ1-2
cdr3_aa: CASSLKGIGYTF
cdr3_nt: TGTGCCAGCAGTTTAAAAGGGATCGGCTACACCTTC

d_call: TRBD2
v_call: TRBV18
clone_size: .
j_call: TRBJ2-3
cdr3_aa: CASSPWTSGNSDTQYF
cdr3_nt: TGTGCCAGCTCACCGTGGACTAGCGGGAATTCAGATACGCAGTATTTT

d_call: TRBD1
v_call: TRBV14
clone_size: few
j_call: TRBJ2-7
cdr3_aa: CASSQVDRDRHEQYF
cdr3_nt: TGTGCCAGCAGCCAGGTGGACAGGGATCGGCACGAGCAGTACTTC

d_call: TRBD2
v_call: TRBV5-1
clone_size: few
j_call: TRBJ2-1
cdr3_aa: CASSSLAGGNNEQFF
cdr3_nt: TGCGCCAGCAGCTCTCTAGCGGGAGGCAACAATGAGCAGTTCTTC

d_call: TRBD1
v_call: TRBV6-5
clone_size: many
j_call: TRBJ1-6
cdr3_aa: CASSLTGFNSYNSPLHF
cdr3_nt: TGTGCCAGCAGCCTGACAGGGTTCAACTCCTATAATTCACCCCTCCACTTT

d_call: .
v_call: TRBV21-1
clone_size: .
j_call: TRBJ2-6
cdr3_aa: CASIGQAFSSGANVLTF
cdr3_nt: TGTGCCAGCATCGGACAGGCCTTTAGCTCTGGGGCCAACGTCCTGACTTTC

d_call: TRBD1
v_call: TRBV19
clone_size: few
j_call: TRBJ1-5
cdr3_aa: CASSPQGGSNQPQHF
cdr3_nt: TGTGCCAGTAGTCCGCAGGGGGGTAGCAATCAGCCCCAGCATTTT

d_call: .
v_call: TRBV15
clone_size: few
j_call: TRBJ1-1
cdr3_aa: CATSRVPNTEAFF
cdr3_nt: TGTGCCACCAGCAGAGTCCCGAACACTGAAGCTTTCTTT

d_call: TRBD1
v_call: TRBV7-9
clone_size: .
j_call: TRBJ2-5
cdr3_aa: CASSSTGDGETQYF
cdr3_nt: TGTGCCAGCAGCTCCACAGGGGATGGAGAGACCCAGTACTTC

d_call: .
v_call: TRBV4-3
clone_size: .
j_call: TRBJ2-7
cdr3_aa: CASSQQTGGTYEQYF
cdr3_nt: TGCGCCAGCAGCCAACAAACCGGGGGAACCTACGAGCAGTACTTC

d_call: TRBD1
v_call: TRBV5-1
clone_size: few
j_call: TRBJ1-1
cdr3_aa: CASSLATGGIAEAFF
cdr3_nt: TGCGCCAGCAGCTTGGCGACAGGGGGAATCGCTGAAGCTTTCTTT

d_call: TRBD1
v_call: TRBV19
clone_size: .
j_call: TRBJ1-5
cdr3_aa: CASSLQTGAVQHF
cdr3_nt: TGTGCCAGTAGTCTCCAGACAGGGGCCGTCCAGCATTTT